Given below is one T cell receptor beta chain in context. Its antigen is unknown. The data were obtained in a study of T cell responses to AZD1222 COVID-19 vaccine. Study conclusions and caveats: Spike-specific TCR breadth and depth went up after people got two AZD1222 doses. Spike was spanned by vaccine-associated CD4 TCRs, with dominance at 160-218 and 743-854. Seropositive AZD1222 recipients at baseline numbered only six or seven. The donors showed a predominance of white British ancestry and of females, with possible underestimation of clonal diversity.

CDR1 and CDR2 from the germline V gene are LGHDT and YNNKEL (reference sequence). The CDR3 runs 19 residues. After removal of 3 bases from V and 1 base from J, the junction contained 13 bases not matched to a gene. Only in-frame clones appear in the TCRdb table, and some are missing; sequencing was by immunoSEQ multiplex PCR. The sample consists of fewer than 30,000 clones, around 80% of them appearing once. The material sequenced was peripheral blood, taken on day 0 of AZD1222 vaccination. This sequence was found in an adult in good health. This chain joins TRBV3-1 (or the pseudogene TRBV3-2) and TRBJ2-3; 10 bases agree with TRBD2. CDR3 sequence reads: CASSQRASGRVRGTDTQYF. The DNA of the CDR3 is TGTGCCAGCAGCCAGAGGGCCAGCGGGAGGGTTCGCGGCACAGATACGCAGTATTTT.